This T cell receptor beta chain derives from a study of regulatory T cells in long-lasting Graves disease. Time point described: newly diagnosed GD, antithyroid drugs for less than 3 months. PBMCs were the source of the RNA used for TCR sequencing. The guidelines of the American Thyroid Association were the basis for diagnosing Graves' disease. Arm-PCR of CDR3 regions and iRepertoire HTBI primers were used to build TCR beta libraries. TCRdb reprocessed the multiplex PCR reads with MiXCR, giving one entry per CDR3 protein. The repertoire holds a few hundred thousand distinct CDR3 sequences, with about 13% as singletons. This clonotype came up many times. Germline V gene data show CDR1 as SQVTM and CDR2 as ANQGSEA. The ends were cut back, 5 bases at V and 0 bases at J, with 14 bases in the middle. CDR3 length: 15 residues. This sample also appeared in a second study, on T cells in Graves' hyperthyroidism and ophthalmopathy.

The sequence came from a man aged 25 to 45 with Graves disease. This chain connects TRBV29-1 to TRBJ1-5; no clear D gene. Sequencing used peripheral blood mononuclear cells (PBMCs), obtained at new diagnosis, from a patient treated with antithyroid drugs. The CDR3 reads CSVKWALYSNQPQHF. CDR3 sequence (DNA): TGCAGCGTTAAGTGGGCTCTCTATAGCAATCAGCCCCAGCATTTT.